This record looks at one T cell receptor beta chain sequence and its context. Its antigen is not known. These data originate in a study of T cell responses to AZD1222 COVID-19 vaccine. Overall study results and limits: Spike-specific TCR breadth and depth rose after two AZD1222 doses. All repertoire sampling was performed exclusively after the peak T cell response. Spike was spanned by vaccine-associated CD4 TCRs, with dominance at 160-218 and 743-854.

Sequenced by immunoSEQ multiplex PCR; TCRdb stores in-frame clones only, minus some. The sample holds 120,000 to 150,000 clones, around 88% seen once. The germline gives CDR1 SGHRS, CDR2 YFSETQ. This CDR3 spans 14 amino acids. Trimming pared 0 bases from V and 7 bases from J, leaving 10 bases between. This clonotype was sampled from an adult in good health. This sample comprised peripheral blood, obtained on day 0 of MenACWY control vaccination. The rearrangement links TRBV5-1 to TRBJ1-4; the D gene is possibly TRBD1 (5 bases). The CDR3 DNA follows: TGCGCCAGCAGCTTGGCTGGGACGGGTGAAAAACTGTTTTTT. It is translated as CASSLAGTGEKLFF.